Listed here are 21 T cell receptor beta chains from one sample, sequenced in a study of T cell responses to AZD1222 COVID-19 vaccine. Sequencing was performed with immunoSEQ multiplex PCR; in TCRdb, only in-frame clones are kept and a portion is missing. There are about 150,000 clones in the sample; about 87% occur only once, and just over 9% lies in the top ten. Sequencing used peripheral blood, obtained 28 days after the second AZD1222 dose. Every receptor here comes from an adult who received the AZD1222 COVID-19 vaccine.

CDR3 sequence (DNA): TGTGCCAGTAGTGTTGACAGTCACTATAATTCACCCCTCCACTTT. Amino acids: CASSVDSHYNSPLHF. The chain couples TRBV19 to TRBJ1-6; D may be TRBD1 (5 bases). CDR1 LNHDA and CDR2 SQIVND come from the germline V gene (reference sequence). The CDR3 sequence is 15 residues long. V lost 5 bases and J lost 3, with 11 bases in between.

The rearrangement links TRBV5-6 to TRBJ2-1, with 7 bases fitting TRBD2. Trimming cost V 3 bases and J 0 bases; bases outside gene matches: 15. The CDR3 is 19 amino acids. From germline, CDR1 is SGHDT and CDR2 YYEEEE. The CDR3 DNA reads as TGTGCCAGCAGCTCAATCCGGCTCGCGGGAGACCTCTCCTACAATGAGCAGTTCTTC. It is translated as CASSSIRLAGDLSYNEQFF.

This rearrangement joins TRBV23-1 to TRBJ1-5; D possibly corresponds to TRBD1 (6 bases). TRBV23-1 is placed among ORFs of uncertain function. The CDR3 has 15 residues. V was shortened by 0 bases and J by 11 bases, with 17 bases between the two germline ends. CDR3 sequence reads: CASSQSGQGNRAQHF. The CDR3, as DNA: TGCGCCAGCAGTCAATCCGGGCAGGGGAATAGGGCCCAGCATTTT.

The CDR3 is CASSLSGQFSNQPQHF. CDR3 nucleotide sequence: TGTGCCAGCAGCCTCTCGGGACAGTTTAGCAATCAGCCCCAGCATTTT. This sequence joins TRBV28 and TRBJ1-5; 7 positions match TRBD1. The J segment lost 0 bases and the V segment lost 6 bases, leaving 8 bases of the junction unmatched. Germline-derived CDR1 and CDR2 are MDHEN and SYDVKM. This CDR3 spans 16 amino acids. Filled out from reference TRBV28 and TRBJ1-5, the complete variable domain reads DVKVTQSSRYLVKRTGEKVFLECVQDMDHENMFWYRQDPGLGLRLIYFSYDVKMKEKGDIPEGYSVSREKKERFSLILESASTNQTSMYLCASSLSGQFSNQPQHFGDGTRLSIL.

The chain has TRBV6-6 and TRBJ1-2; D not resolved. The ends were cut back, 2 bases at V and 4 bases at J, with 11 bases in the middle. CDR3 length equals 14 residues. Germline-derived CDR1 and CDR2 are MNHNY and SVGAGI (reference sequence). The CDR3 here is CASSYGPLAYGYTF. As DNA, the CDR3 is TGTGCCAGCAGTTACGGTCCGCTGGCCTATGGCTACACCTTC.

The rearrangement uses TRBV7-2 and TRBJ1-1; perhaps TRBD1 as D (6 bases). The CDR3 covers 17 residues. The germline V gene encodes CDR1 SGHTA and CDR2 FQGNSA. With 1 base removed from V and 4 bases from J, the gap between germline ends came to 19 bases. CDR3 nucleotide sequence: TGTGCCAGCAGCTTAGAGGTGGGGGGCAGGGTGGGCACTGAAGCTTTCTTT. Translating it yields CASSLEVGGRVGTEAFF.

The chain combines TRBV5-1 with TRBJ1-1; 7 bases are a match to TRBD1. Trimming cost V 4 bases and J 10 bases; bases outside gene matches: 7. CDR3 size: 12 residues. Germline CDR1 and CDR2: SGHRS and YFSETQ. CDR3 coding DNA: TGCGCCAGCAGCCCCTCAAGGGGGCTAGCTTTCTTT. Amino acids: CASSPSRGLAFF.

V usage is TRBV3-1 (or the pseudogene TRBV3-2) and J usage is TRBJ2-4, with 9 positions matching TRBD2. The CDR3 is 17 residues long. Per germline, CDR1 LGHDT and CDR2 YNNKEL (reference sequence). Germline trimming cut 5 bases from V and 0 bases from J; bases unmatched to any gene: 8. The CDR3 DNA reads TGTGCCAGCAGCTCGACCGCGGGAGGGTTAGCCAAAAACATTCAGTACTTC. It yields the protein CASSSTAGGLAKNIQYF.

The chain is built from TRBV28 and TRBJ2-1; tentative D call: TRBD1 (6 bases). This CDR3 has 16 residues. V lost 4 bases to trimming and J lost 0 bases, with 13 bases between them. In germline, CDR1 is MDHEN, CDR2 SYDVKM. The CDR3 reads CASSSPGVGSYNEQFF. CDR3 nucleotides: TGTGCCAGCAGTTCACCAGGGGTGGGCTCCTACAATGAGCAGTTCTTC.

This clone has a single count. This chain connects TRBV6-5 to TRBJ2-1; D unclear. CDR1 and CDR2 from the germline V gene are MNHEY and SVGAGI. Trimming left V 2 bases short and J 5 bases short, with 7 bases between. The CDR3 contains 13 residues. CDR3 region: CASSYRINNEQFF. In nucleotides, the CDR3 is TGTGCCAGCAGTTACCGAATCAACAATGAGCAGTTCTTC.

This clone was observed a handful of times. The chain employs TRBV13 and TRBJ1-3; D unresolved. This CDR3 is 13 amino acids long. Germline V gene lookup returns CDR1 PRHDT and CDR2 FYEKMQ (reference sequence). The V end was cut by 7 bases, the J end by 4 bases, with 11 bases between. CDR3 protein: CASKALGGNTIYF. CDR3 in DNA: TGTGCCAGCAAGGCCCTAGGCGGAAACACCATATATTTT.

The V call is TRBV5-1, the J call TRBJ2-3; TRBD2 agrees at 9 bases. This CDR3 has 19 amino acids. Germline values: CDR1 SGHRS, CDR2 YFSETQ. V dropped 2 bases and J dropped 6; count of bases not matched to a gene: 19. The CDR3 coding sequence is TGCGCCAGCAGCTTAGACCCGCTTGGGGCTAGCGGGATGAGGGATACGCAGTATTTT. Residues: CASSLDPLGASGMRDTQYF.

With regard to this clone: Germline and junction disagree at one end, which may indicate a read error. This chain's CDR3 is CASSERLAGGHHF. The CDR3 nucleotides read TGTGCCAGCAGCGAGCGGCTAGCGGGAGGGCATCACTTC. The rearrangement joins TRBV6-5 to TRBJ2-7; 12 bases map to TRBD2. The germline V gene has CDR1 MNHEY and CDR2 SVGAGI. There are 13 residues in the CDR3.

This clone was counted a few times. The chain links TRBV7-9 to TRBJ1-5; D is perhaps TRBD1 (5 bases). The germline V gene encodes CDR1 SEHNR and CDR2 FQNEAQ (reference sequence). V was trimmed by 3 bases and J by 5 bases, leaving 11 bases between them. This CDR3 region has 14 residues. The CDR3 DNA reads as TGTGCCAGCAGCTTGGGGGTGCCTCATCAGCCCCAGCATTTT. This gives the protein CASSLGVPHQPQHF.

This clone was seen once. This chain connects TRBV18 to TRBJ1-2; TRBD1 matches 7 bases. This CDR3 has 16 residues. The V segment lost 4 bases and the J segment 6 bases; nucleotides outside the gene matches: 14. CDR1 and CDR2 from the germline V gene are KGHSH and LQKENI. The CDR3 DNA reads as TGTGCCAGCTCACTTTCTCCGAGACAGGGACCCAATGGCTACACCTTC. Encoded protein: CASSLSPRQGPNGYTF. The whole variable domain, filled in from reference TRBV18 and TRBJ1-2, reads NAGVMQNPRHLVRRRGQEARLRCSPMKGHSHVYWYRQLPEEGLKFMVYLQKENIIDESGMPKERFSAEFPKEGPSILRIQQVVRGDSAAYFCASSLSPRQGPNGYTFGSGTRLTVV.

The gene calls are TRBV7-3 and TRBJ2-5, with a weak D call TRBD2 (5 bases). Germline CDR1 is SGHTA and CDR2 is FQGTGA. V lost 3 bases to trimming and J lost 4 bases, with 12 bases between them. The CDR3 covers 14 residues. The CDR3 DNA sequence: TGTGCCAGCAGCTTGGTGCCTAGCCTAGAGACCCAGTACTTC. It yields the protein CASSLVPSLETQYF.

This chain links TRBV27 with TRBJ2-1; 10 bases are a match to TRBD1. This CDR3 comprises 17 residues. J gave up 4 bases and V 7 bases, and 13 bases lay outside the gene matches. In germline, CDR1 is MNHEY, CDR2 SMNVEV (reference sequence). Here the CDR3 reads CASKPHSGQGIYNEQFF. In DNA form, the CDR3 reads TGTGCCAGCAAACCACATTCGGGACAGGGGATATACAATGAGCAGTTCTTC.

The chain recombines TRBV7-8 with TRBJ1-1; D is unresolved. Between the trimmed V and J ends, which lost 2 bases and 1 base, there was a span of 5 bases. The CDR3 runs 13 residues. CDR1 and CDR2 from the germline V gene are SGHVS and FQNEAQ. CDR3 loop: CASSLSGNTEAFF. The CDR3 DNA follows: TGTGCCAGCAGCTTATCCGGGAACACTGAAGCTTTCTTT.

This chain's CDR3 is CASSLGRAGPSYEQYF. For the CDR3, the DNA is TGTGCCAGCAGCTTAGGTCGGGCAGGGCCCTCCTACGAGCAGTACTTC. V and J are TRBV7-8 and TRBJ2-7, with D possibly TRBD1 on 5 matching bases. Between the trimmed V and J ends, which lost 1 base and 0 bases, there was a span of 13 bases. This CDR3 has 16 amino acids. Germline values: CDR1 SGHVS, CDR2 FQNEAQ. The variable domain in full, completed from reference TRBV7-8 and TRBJ2-7, reads GAGVSQSPRYKVAKRGQDVALRCDPISGHVSLFWYQQALGQGPEFLTYFQNEAQLDKSGLPSDRFFAERPEGSVSTLKIQRTQQEDSAVYLCASSLGRAGPSYEQYFGPGTRLTVT.

The chain couples TRBV5-1 to TRBJ2-7; D gene unclear. The germline V gene encodes CDR1 SGHRS and CDR2 YFSETQ. V lost 0 bases, J lost 1 base, and 8 bases lay in between. The CDR3 totals 14 residues. The CDR3 reads CASSLGSQSYEQYF. The CDR3 nucleotides read TGCGCCAGCAGCTTGGGTTCGCAATCCTACGAGCAGTACTTC.

There are a few counts of this clone. CDR3 sequence: CASSPPFDRLGYTF. DNA of the CDR3: TGTGCCAGCAGCCCCCCTTTCGACAGACTGGGGTACACCTTC. This rearrangement joins TRBV3-1 (or the pseudogene TRBV3-2) to TRBJ1-2; D may be TRBD1 (5 bases). Per the germline V gene, CDR1 is LGHDT and CDR2 is YNNKEL (reference sequence). The V end lost 4 bases, the J end lost 11 bases, and 20 bases lay between the germline ends. The CDR3 is made up of 14 amino acids.